These 26 T cell receptor beta chains were all obtained from the same sample, sequenced in a study of T cells in Graves' hyperthyroidism and ophthalmopathy. The source material, RNA transcripts, was used to amplify TCR beta CDR3 regions. The primer set for the first-round RT-PCR of the TCR CDR3 was HTBI. TCRdb redid the calling of the multiplex PCR reads with MiXCR, one entry per CDR3 protein. This sample has 610,000 or so distinct CDR3 sequences, with 35% to 55% found just once. Sequencing input: peripheral blood or thyroid tissue (not recorded which). The origin of the receptors is a woman between 18 and 30 years old with Graves' hyperthyroidism.

On this clonotype itself: One base away lies a much larger clone, so this may be a sequencing read error. As the CDR3 is not closed by the conserved phenylalanine or tryptophan, this likely results from a read error. This sequence joins TRBV29-1 and TRBJ1-1, with TRBD1 as a possible D gene (5 bases). The length of the CDR3 is 10 residues. V lost 7 bases and J 11 bases, leaving 14 bases between the germline ends. Germline V gene data show CDR1 as SQVTM and CDR2 as ANQGSEA. The CDR3 bases are TGCAGCGATTCCGGGTGGGGGGCTTTCTCT. This gives the protein CSDSGWGAFS.

This clonotype was detected only a few times. The V and J genes are TRBV10-2 and TRBJ2-3; D is ambiguous. The CDR3 is 12 residues long. The germline CDR1 and CDR2 sequences are WSHSY and SAAADI. Between the trimmed V and J ends, which lost 5 bases and 5 bases, there was a span of 8 bases. The CDR3 DNA reads as TGCGCCAGCAGTCGAATTGTAGATACGCAGTATTTT. Translated, it gives CASSRIVDTQYF.

Comments on this clonotype: One base away lies a much larger clone, so this may be a sequencing read error. J is TRBJ1-1 and V is TRBV11-3; D unclear. The germline V gene has CDR1 SGHNT and CDR2 YENEEA. The CDR3 is 14 amino acids. CDR3 in amino acids: CVSSHRALNTEAFF. CDR3 sequence (DNA): TGTGTCAGCAGCCACCGGGCCCTGAACACTGAAGCTTTCTTT.

The rearrangement uses TRBV5-1 and TRBJ2-7, with D maybe TRBD2 (6 bases). V lost 4 bases and J 0 bases, leaving 14 bases between the germline ends. Germline CDR1 is SGHRS and CDR2 is YFSETQ. CDR3 size: 15 residues. CDR3 sequence (DNA): TGCGCCAGCAGCGTCCGGGACGGGAGCTCCTACGAGCAGTACTTC. Translated, it gives CASSVRDGSSYEQYF.

This chain links TRBV12-3 or TRBV12-4 with TRBJ2-5; D is undetermined. The CDR3 sequence is 14 residues long. Between the trimmed V and J ends, which lost 7 bases and 9 bases, there was a span of 21 bases. CDR3 nucleotides: TGTGCCAGCACCGAGTTCGATAGCAATCAGCCCCAGTACTTC. It is translated as CASTEFDSNQPQYF.

This clonotype was detected ten times or more. J is TRBJ1-2 and V is TRBV29-1; D is undetermined. The CDR3 contains 11 residues. Germline V gives CDR1 SQVTM, CDR2 ANQGSEA. The ends were cut back, 1 base at V and 8 bases at J, with 8 bases in the middle. As DNA, the CDR3 is TGCAGCGTTGAAGGGGTGGGAGGCTACACCTTC. It codes for CSVEGVGGYTF.

This chain connects TRBV29-1 to TRBJ2-7, with D unclear. V was clipped by 3 bases and J by 2 bases, with 14 bases between them. The CDR3 length is 14 residues. The V gene's germline CDR1 is SQVTM and CDR2 ANQGSEA. CDR3 protein: CSVEKEKGTYEQYF. The CDR3 DNA follows: TGCAGCGTTGAGAAGGAAAAGGGCACCTACGAGCAGTACTTC.

At least ten counts were recorded for this clonotype. The rearrangement uses TRBV5-1 and TRBJ2-7; D remains ambiguous. The germline V gene has CDR1 SGHRS and CDR2 YFSETQ. The CDR3 totals 15 residues. The V end was cut by 0 bases, the J end by 0 bases, with 10 bases between. CDR3 bases: TGCGCCAGCAGCTTGGCTTACAGTTCCTCCTACGAGCAGTACTTC. This encodes CASSLAYSSSYEQYF.

There are many counts of this clonotype. V gene TRBV25-1 combines with J gene TRBJ1-2; D uncertain. With 2 bases removed from V and 8 bases from J, the gap between germline ends came to 12 bases. Germline V gene lookup returns CDR1 MGHDK and CDR2 SYGVNS. This CDR3 contains 13 residues. In nucleotides, the CDR3 is TGTGCCAGCAGTGAAGACTTATCGGGCGGCTACACCTTC. Encoded protein: CASSEDLSGGYTF.

The chain employs TRBV20-1 and TRBJ1-2; D is possibly TRBD1 (5 bases). V was pared by 4 bases and J by 5 bases, with 14 bases between. Germline-derived CDR1 and CDR2 are DFQATT and SNEGSKA (reference sequence). This CDR3 contains 13 residues. The CDR3 here is CSAKGFWGYGYTF. The CDR3 nucleotides are TGCAGTGCTAAGGGGTTTTGGGGATATGGCTACACCTTC.

Worth noting for this clonotype: A read error may be the cause here, since a much bigger clone is one base away. CDR3 in DNA: TGCGCCAGCAGCTTGGGTCTCCAGAGGGACTACGAGCAGTACTTC. Encoded protein: CASSLGLQRDYEQYF. This rearrangement joins TRBV5-1 to TRBJ2-7; maybe TRBD2 (5 bases). The CDR3 runs to 15 residues. The germline V gene encodes CDR1 SGHRS and CDR2 YFSETQ. Trimming removed 0 bases at V and 3 bases at J, with 13 bases between.

At least ten counts were recorded for this clonotype. The chain combines TRBV7-2 with TRBJ1-6; 10 bases are shared with TRBD1. The V gene's germline CDR1 is SGHTA and CDR2 FQGNSA. The CDR3 sequence is 17 residues long. Trimming removed 5 bases from V and 3 bases from J; junction bases left unmatched: 7. The DNA for the CDR3 is TGTGCCAGCAGCCCGGGACGGGACAGGGGCTATAATTCACCCCTCCACTTT. This sequence encodes CASSPGRDRGYNSPLHF.

This clonotype was counted at least ten times. The V gene is TRBV19, the J gene TRBJ1-2; 7 bases map to TRBD1. Germline lookup yields CDR1 LNHDA and CDR2 SQIVND (reference sequence). The CDR3 totals 15 residues. V was pared by 1 base and J by 2 bases, with 4 bases of the junction left unmatched. The DNA for the CDR3 is TGTGCCAGTAGTATAGGTATGGGACAGAACTATGGCTACACCTTC. Residues: CASSIGMGQNYGYTF.

There are many counts of this clonotype. The V and J genes are TRBV30 and TRBJ1-1; the D is unclear. The CDR3 has 12 residues. Looked up from germline, CDR1 is GTSNPN and CDR2 is SVGIG (reference sequence). The germline V and J ends were trimmed by 1 base and 3 bases, with 6 bases remaining between them. Here the CDR3 reads CAWSATYTEAFF. The CDR3 nucleotides read TGTGCCTGGAGTGCAACGTACACTGAAGCTTTCTTT.

A remark on this clonotype: This could be a read error, since a much larger clone is one nucleotide away. The chain joins TRBV10-2 to TRBJ2-6, with D tentatively TRBD1 (6 bases). Germline CDR1 WSHSY, CDR2 SAAADI. The CDR3 extends over 16 amino acids. Here the CDR3 DNA reads TGTGCCAGCAGCGCCACAGGGCTCTCTGGGGCCAACGTCCTGACTTTC. Amino acids: CASSATGLSGANVLTF.

The rearrangement links TRBV29-1 to TRBJ2-7, with TRBD1 identical over 10 bases. CDR1 and CDR2 from the germline V gene are SQVTM and ANQGSEA. J was trimmed by 2 bases and V by 8 bases; bases with no gene match: 6. The CDR3 spans 13 residues. The CDR3 loop reads CSISGTGAYEQYF. CDR3 DNA sequence: TGCAGCATATCCGGGACAGGGGCCTACGAGCAGTACTTC.

The chain has TRBV18 and TRBJ1-5, with a possible D match to TRBD1 (6 bases). This CDR3 has 14 residues. Germline V lookup: CDR1 KGHSH, CDR2 LQKENI. Trimming pared 6 bases from V and 4 bases from J, leaving 13 bases between. The CDR3 region has the DNA TGTGCCAGCTCGGACAGTTTGGAGAATCAGCCCCAGCATTTT. Amino acids: CASSDSLENQPQHF.

The chain joins TRBV29-1 to TRBJ1-2; TRBD1 is a possible D gene (5 bases). The CDR3 contains 14 residues. V was pared by 7 bases and J by 0 bases, with 15 bases between. Germline V gives CDR1 SQVTM, CDR2 ANQGSEA. The CDR3 DNA is TGCAGCGCGAGAGGGGCATATACTAACTATGGCTACACCTTC. Translation gives CSARGAYTNYGYTF.

The V and J genes are TRBV20-1 and TRBJ1-2; no reliable D call. The CDR3 contains 16 residues. The V and J ends lost 1 base and 3 bases respectively, with 18 bases between them. Germline V gene lookup returns CDR1 DFQATT and CDR2 SNEGSKA (reference sequence). The CDR3 sequence is CSARARSGLDHYGYTF. In nucleotides, the CDR3 is TGCAGTGCTAGAGCTCGATCGGGGTTAGATCACTATGGCTACACCTTC.

This rearrangement joins TRBV2 to TRBJ1-2; D uncertain. This CDR3 is built from 13 residues. Between the trimmed V and J ends, which lost 9 bases and 2 bases, there was a span of 13 bases. Germline V gives CDR1 SNHLY, CDR2 FYNNEI. In DNA form, the CDR3 reads TGTGCCAGTGATCCCTCCAGGAACTATGGCTACACCTTC. Amino acid sequence: CASDPSRNYGYTF.

This chain connects TRBV7-6 to TRBJ2-7, with D perhaps being TRBD1 or TRBD2 (5 bases each). Germline lookup yields CDR1 SGHVS and CDR2 FNYEAQ. V was cut by 3 bases and J by 6 bases, with 18 bases left in between. The CDR3 loop spans 15 amino acids. CDR3 sequence: CASSLSGTGAFEQYF. The CDR3 region has the DNA TGTGCCAGCAGCTTGTCGGGAACCGGGGCTTTCGAGCAGTACTTC.

This chain joins TRBV9 and TRBJ1-1; 7 nucleotides line up with TRBD1. This CDR3 is 16 amino acids long. Germline CDR1 reads SGDLS; CDR2 reads YYNGEE. The V segment lost 5 bases and the J segment 2 bases; nucleotides outside the gene matches: 12. CDR3 bases: TGTGCCAGCAGTTTAGTAGGGACAGACTTTAACACTGAAGCTTTCTTT. Translating it yields CASSLVGTDFNTEAFF.

As to this clonotype: This may stem from a read error, because a much larger clone lies one nucleotide away. This chain connects TRBV2 to TRBJ1-3; 11 nucleotides line up with TRBD1. This CDR3 comprises 14 residues. Germline CDR1 and CDR2: SNHLY and FYNNEI. The CDR3 DNA reads TGTGCCAGCAGGGACAGGGGGCCCGGAAACGCCATATATTTT. The encoded protein is CASRDRGPGNAIYF.

The genes are TRBV25-1 and TRBJ2-5; perhaps D is TRBD1 or TRBD2 (6 bases each). Germline CDR1 reads MGHDK; CDR2 reads SYGVNS. With 7 bases removed from V and 5 bases from J, the gap between germline ends came to 17 bases. This CDR3 is 14 amino acids long. In DNA form, the CDR3 reads TGTGCCAGCAAACAAGGGGGAGGAAGGGAGACCCAGTACTTC. Protein sequence: CASKQGGGRETQYF.

The chain is built from TRBV29-1 and TRBJ1-4; a possible D gene is TRBD1 (5 bases). Germline V gene lookup returns CDR1 SQVTM and CDR2 ANQGSEA. V was trimmed by 7 bases and J by 7 bases, leaving 13 bases between them. This CDR3 has 12 residues. The CDR3 loop reads CSAGGMVEKLFF. Here the CDR3 DNA reads TGCAGCGCTGGGGGGATGGTTGAAAAACTGTTTTTT.

There are many counts of this clonotype. This sequence joins TRBV20-1 and TRBJ1-1, with D possibly TRBD1 on 6 matching bases. Per the germline V gene, CDR1 is DFQATT and CDR2 is SNEGSKA (reference sequence). V lost 1 base to trimming and J lost 4 bases, with 13 bases between them. This CDR3 has 14 residues. The CDR3 reads CSARGGARSTEAFF. The CDR3 DNA reads TGCAGTGCTAGAGGGGGGGCTAGAAGCACTGAAGCTTTCTTT.